This entry concerns a single T cell receptor (beta chain). Its specificity is not known. The data were taken from a study of cytomegalovirus exposure and HLA in healthy donors. A multiplex PCR was run with 60 Vbeta primers and 13 Jbeta primers. Produced via immunoSEQ multiplex PCR; TCRdb's table is partial and in-frame only. The profile shows about 100,000 clones, 65% to 80% of them singletons. This CDR3 spans 16 amino acids. In germline, CDR1 is LNHNV, CDR2 YYDKDF (reference sequence). With V trimmed by 3 bases and J by 5 bases, 9 bases remained unmatched. Study-wide findings and caveats: Common viral pathogens (according to a later analysis) appeared linked to several of the most significant clusters.

Whereas donors were nominally healthy upon sampling, unrecorded immune exposures were probable. The sequence derives from a woman in her 50s in good health and CMV-seropositive. This chain uses TRBV15 with TRBJ2-2; 7 bases are a match to TRBD1. Material: PBMCs. The CDR3: CATSSYRGLGTGELFF. The CDR3 region has the DNA TGTGCCACCAGCAGTTACAGGGGCCTTGGGACCGGGGAGCTGTTTTTT.